This is a list of T cell receptor beta chains from one sample in a study of shared clonotypes between healthy human individuals. The method was immunoSEQ multiplex PCR; TCRdb's version includes in-frame clones alone and lacks a portion of them. This table holds about 2.4 million clones, approximately 93% found once. Sequencing used naive CD4+ T cells from PBMCs. The receptors derive from a man younger than 35 in good health. Some clones in this sample may be carry-over from other donors' samples. Both conserved end residues are part of each CDR3. The D gene is left open where the match is weak. The size entry is marked missing in some rows and otherwise reads once, few, many or a size class.

J gene	clone size	V gene	D gene	CDR3 DNA	CDR3 protein
TRBJ1-3	-	TRBV10-3	-	TGTGCCATCAGTGAGTTACAGCCCTCTGGAAACACCATATATTTT	CAISELQPSGNTIYF
TRBJ1-5	few	TRBV4-1	-	TGCGCCAGCAGCCAAGTAACTGTGCAGCCCCAGCATTTT	CASSQVTVQPQHF
TRBJ2-2	once	TRBV6-1	-	TGTGCCAGCAGTGAGTGGGTTTCCGGGGAGCTGTTTTTT	CASSEWVSGELFF
TRBJ1-4	-	TRBV29-1	TRBD1	TGCAGCGCCTCGGTCGGACAGGGGCCTGAAAAACTGTTTTTT	CSASVGQGPEKLFF
TRBJ2-7	-	TRBV20-1	-	TGCAGTGCTAGAGATGCGGGCGAGCAGTACTTC	CSARDAGEQYF
TRBJ1-1	-	TRBV6-1	-	TGTGCCAGCAGTGAAACCTACCGAGGGTTGAACACTGAAGCTTTCTTT	CASSETYRGLNTEAFF
TRBJ2-1	-	TRBV5-4	-	TGTGCCAGCAGCCAACGATCCGACGGGAATGAGCAGTTCTTC	CASSQRSDGNEQFF
TRBJ2-5	-	TRBV5-8	-	TGTGCCAGCAGCGCAGGCCAGGGGGAGACCCAGTACTTC	CASSAGQGETQYF
TRBJ1-1	few	TRBV18	-	TGTGCCAGCTCACCAACGGACGGCACTGAAGCTTTCTTT	CASSPTDGTEAFF
TRBJ1-2	-	TRBV7-8	-	TGTGCCAGCAGCTTAGCATTAGGAGGGGCTTATGGCTACACCTTC	CASSLALGGAYGYTF
TRBJ2-7	-	TRBV4-1	TRBD2	TGCGCCAGCAGCCAAGACCCCTCTTTAGCGGGAGGGATCTACTACGAGCAGTACTTC	CASSQDPSLAGGIYYEQYF
TRBJ1-1	-	TRBV28	-	TGTGCCAGCAGTTCGGCGGGCAGCCCATCGCAGGCTTTCTTT	CASSSAGSPSQAFF
TRBJ2-7	-	TRBV28	-	TGTGCCAATCTGGGCGAGCAGTACTTC	CANLGEQYF
TRBJ1-2	-	TRBV5-1	-	TGCGCCAGCAACGGGCCCGGGGGAGTATATGGCTACACCTTC	CASNGPGGVYGYTF
TRBJ1-4	-	TRBV5-1	-	TGCGCCAGCAGCTTTTCCGGGACCCTATCTGAAAAACTGTTTTTT	CASSFSGTLSEKLFF
TRBJ1-5	-	TRBV7-2	-	TGTGCCAGCAGCGGGGACGGTGGACAGCCCCAGCATTTT	CASSGDGGQPQHF
TRBJ2-1	-	TRBV27	-	TGTGCCAGCAGTTTATTAAGTAGGAACGGGCCCCAGATCTTC	CASSLLSRNGPQIF
TRBJ1-1	-	TRBV7-8	-	TGTGCCAGCAGCTTATTGATGAACACTGAAGCTTTCTTT	CASSLLMNTEAFF
TRBJ2-3	-	TRBV11-3	TRBD2	TGTGCCAGCAGCTTGAGGGGGCTAGCGGGAAGTACAGATACGCAGTATTTT	CASSLRGLAGSTDTQYF
TRBJ2-5	-	TRBV7-9	TRBD2	TGTGCCAGCAGCTTCGCGAGCGGGAGGGGAGAGACCCAGTACTTC	CASSFASGRGETQYF
TRBJ1-5	few	TRBV28	TRBD1	TGTGCCAGCAGTTTATCCAGGGGGAATCAGCCCCAGCATTTT	CASSLSRGNQPQHF
TRBJ2-7	-	TRBV6-5	TRBD1	TGTGCCAGCAGGACAGGGTCCGAGCAGTACTTC	CASRTGSEQYF
TRBJ2-5	-	TRBV6-6	-	TGTGCCAGCAGTTACGGGGACCAAGAGACCCAGTACTTC	CASSYGDQETQYF